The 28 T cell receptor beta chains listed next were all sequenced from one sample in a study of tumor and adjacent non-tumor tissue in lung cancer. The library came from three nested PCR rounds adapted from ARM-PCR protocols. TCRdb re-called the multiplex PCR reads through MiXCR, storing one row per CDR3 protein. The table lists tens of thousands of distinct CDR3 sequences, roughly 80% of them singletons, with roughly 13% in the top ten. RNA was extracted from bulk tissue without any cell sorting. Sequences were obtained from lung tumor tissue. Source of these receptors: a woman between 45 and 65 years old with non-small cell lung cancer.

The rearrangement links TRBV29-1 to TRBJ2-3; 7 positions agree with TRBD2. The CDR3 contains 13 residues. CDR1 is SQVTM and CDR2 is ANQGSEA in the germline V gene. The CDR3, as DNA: TGCAGTTCAGTCAGCGGGGATCTCGGTATGCAGTATTTT. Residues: CSSVSGDLGMQYF.

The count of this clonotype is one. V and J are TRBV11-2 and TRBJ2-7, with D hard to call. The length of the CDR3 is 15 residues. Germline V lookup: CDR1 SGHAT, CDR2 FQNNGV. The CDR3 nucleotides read TGCGCCAGCAGCTTATCTCCGAGTCCCTCCTACGAACAGTACGTC. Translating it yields CASSLSPSPSYEQYV.

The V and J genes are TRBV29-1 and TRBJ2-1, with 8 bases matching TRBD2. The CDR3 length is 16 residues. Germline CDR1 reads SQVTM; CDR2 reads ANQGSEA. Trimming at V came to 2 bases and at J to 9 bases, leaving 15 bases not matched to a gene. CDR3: CSVETSGSYRVVEQFF. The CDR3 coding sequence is TGCAGCGTTGAAACCAGCGGGAGTTACCGGGTGGTTGAGCAGTTCTTC.

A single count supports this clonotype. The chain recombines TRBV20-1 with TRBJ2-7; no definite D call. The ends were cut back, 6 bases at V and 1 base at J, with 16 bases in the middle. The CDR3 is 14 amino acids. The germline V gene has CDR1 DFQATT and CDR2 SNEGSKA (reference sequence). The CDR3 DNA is TGCAGTGCAGAGGACGGGTTGAATTCCTACGAGCAGTACTTC. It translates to CSAEDGLNSYEQYF.

CDR3 in DNA: TGCGCCAGCAGCCAGCAATGGACAGGGCAATTAACCGGGGGGCTATTTTTT. Amino acids: CASSQQWTGQLTGGLFF. This chain uses TRBV4-3 with TRBJ2-2; perhaps TRBD1 as D (8 bases). CDR1 is LGHNA, CDR2 YSLEER, per germline. The V and J ends lost 3 bases and 17 bases respectively, with 31 bases between them. CDR3 length equals 17 residues.

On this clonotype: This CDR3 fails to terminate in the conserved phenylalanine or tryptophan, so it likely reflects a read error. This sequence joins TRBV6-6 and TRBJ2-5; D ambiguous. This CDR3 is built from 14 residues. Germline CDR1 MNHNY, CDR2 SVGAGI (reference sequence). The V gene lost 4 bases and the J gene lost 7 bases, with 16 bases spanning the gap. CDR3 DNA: TGTGCCAGCAGTTCCAGGAACCCGCCGGGGACCCAGTACTTA. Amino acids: CASSSRNPPGTQYL.

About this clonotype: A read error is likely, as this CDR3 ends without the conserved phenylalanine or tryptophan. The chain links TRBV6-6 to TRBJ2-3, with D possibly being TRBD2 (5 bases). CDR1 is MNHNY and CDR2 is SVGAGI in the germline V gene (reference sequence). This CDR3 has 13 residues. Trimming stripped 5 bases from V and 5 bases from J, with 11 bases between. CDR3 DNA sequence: TGTGCCAGCAGTGCGGGCTATTTAGATACGCAGTATCTT. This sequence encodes CASSAGYLDTQYL.

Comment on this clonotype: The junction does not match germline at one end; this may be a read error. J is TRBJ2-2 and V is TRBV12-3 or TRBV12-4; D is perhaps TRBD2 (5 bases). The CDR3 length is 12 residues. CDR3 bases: TGTGCCAGCAGTTTTAAAAGGTGGGAGCCGTTTTTT. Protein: CASSFKRWEPFF.

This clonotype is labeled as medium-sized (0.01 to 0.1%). In DNA form, the CDR3 reads TGTGCCACCAGTGATCCCGCCAACCGACTAGCGGGAGAGGTCACCGGGGAGCTGTTTTTT. Its protein is CATSDPANRLAGEVTGELFF. The rearrangement joins TRBV24-1 to TRBJ2-2; TRBD2 matches at 12 bases. The germline V gene encodes CDR1 KGHDR and CDR2 SFDVKD. The trim removed 3 bases at V and 4 bases at J, leaving 14 bases unmatched. The CDR3 extends over 20 amino acids.

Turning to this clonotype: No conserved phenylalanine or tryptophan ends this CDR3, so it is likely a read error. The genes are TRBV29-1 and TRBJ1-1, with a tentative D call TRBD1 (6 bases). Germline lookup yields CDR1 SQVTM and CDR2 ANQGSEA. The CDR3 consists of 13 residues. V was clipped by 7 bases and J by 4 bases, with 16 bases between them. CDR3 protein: CSESTGIGTEAFL. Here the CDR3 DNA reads TGCAGCGAGAGCACAGGGATTGGCACTGAAGCTTTCCTT.

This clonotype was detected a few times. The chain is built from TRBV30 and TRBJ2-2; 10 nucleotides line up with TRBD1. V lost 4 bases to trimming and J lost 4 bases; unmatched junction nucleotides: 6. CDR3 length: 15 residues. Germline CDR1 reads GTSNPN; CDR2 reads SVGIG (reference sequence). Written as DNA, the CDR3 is TGTGCCTGGACCCCGACAGGGGGCGGCACCGGGGAGCTGTTTTTT. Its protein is CAWTPTGGGTGELFF.

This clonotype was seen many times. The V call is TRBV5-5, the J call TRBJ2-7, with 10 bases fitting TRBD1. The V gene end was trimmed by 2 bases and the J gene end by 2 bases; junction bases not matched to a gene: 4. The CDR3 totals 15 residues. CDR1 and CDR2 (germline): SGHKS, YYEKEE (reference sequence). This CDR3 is CASSLDGQGAYEQYF. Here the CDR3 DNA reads TGTGCCAGCAGCTTAGATGGACAGGGGGCCTACGAGCAGTACTTC.

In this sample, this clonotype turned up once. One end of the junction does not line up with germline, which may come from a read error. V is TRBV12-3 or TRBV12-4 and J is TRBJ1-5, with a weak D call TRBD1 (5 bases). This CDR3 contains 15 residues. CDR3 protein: CANSLVQASREPQHF. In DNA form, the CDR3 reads TGTGCCAACAGTTTAGTACAGGCGTCGAGAGAGCCCCAGCATTTT.

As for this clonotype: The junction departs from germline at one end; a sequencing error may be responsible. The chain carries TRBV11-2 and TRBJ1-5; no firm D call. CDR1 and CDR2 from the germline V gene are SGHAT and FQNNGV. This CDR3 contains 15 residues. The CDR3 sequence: CVSSLAGRGGQPQHF. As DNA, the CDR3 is TGTGTCAGCAGCTTAGCGGGCCGAGGCGGTCAGCCCCAGCATTTT.

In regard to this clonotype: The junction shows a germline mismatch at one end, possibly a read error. The CDR3 spells CASSEDPSPKTEAFF. CDR3 nucleotide sequence: TGTGCCAGTAGTGAAGATCCCTCCCCGAAGACTGAAGCTTTCTTC. V is TRBV6-1 and J is TRBJ1-1; D gene ambiguous. Germline-derived CDR1 and CDR2 are MNHNS and SASEGT. The CDR3 sequence is 15 residues long.

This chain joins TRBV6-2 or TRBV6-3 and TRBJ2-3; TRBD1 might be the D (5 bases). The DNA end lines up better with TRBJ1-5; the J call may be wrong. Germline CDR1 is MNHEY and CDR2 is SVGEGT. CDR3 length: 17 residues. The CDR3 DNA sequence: TGTGCCAGCAGTTACTCGGGACTAGCGGGAGACACAGATATGCAGCATTTT. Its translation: CASSYSGLAGDTDMQHF.

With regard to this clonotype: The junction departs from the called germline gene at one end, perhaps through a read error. For the CDR3, the DNA is TGTGCCAGAAGTGAACGGACATTTTATCAGCCTCAGCATTTT. Amino acid sequence: CARSERTFYQPQHF. The chain uses TRBV6-1 and TRBJ1-5; TRBD1 is a possible D gene (5 bases). CDR1 is MNHNS, CDR2 SASEGT, per germline. CDR3 length equals 14 residues.

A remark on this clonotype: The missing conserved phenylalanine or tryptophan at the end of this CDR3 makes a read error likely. The CDR3 protein is CASSSGGINKQFL. The CDR3 nucleotides are TGTGCCAGCAGCTCCGGAGGAATCAATAAGCAGTTCCTC. The V and J genes are TRBV11-2 and TRBJ2-1, with TRBD2 as a possible D gene (5 bases). The CDR3 totals 13 residues. Germline V lookup: CDR1 SGHAT, CDR2 FQNNGV.

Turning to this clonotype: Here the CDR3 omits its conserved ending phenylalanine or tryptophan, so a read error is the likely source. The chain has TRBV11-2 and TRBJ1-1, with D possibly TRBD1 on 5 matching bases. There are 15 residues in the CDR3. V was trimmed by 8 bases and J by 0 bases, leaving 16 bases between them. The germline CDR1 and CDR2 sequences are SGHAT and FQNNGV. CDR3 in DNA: TGTGCCAGCTTACGGGACCCGTCCATGAACACTGAAGCTTTCTCT. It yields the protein CASLRDPSMNTEAFS.

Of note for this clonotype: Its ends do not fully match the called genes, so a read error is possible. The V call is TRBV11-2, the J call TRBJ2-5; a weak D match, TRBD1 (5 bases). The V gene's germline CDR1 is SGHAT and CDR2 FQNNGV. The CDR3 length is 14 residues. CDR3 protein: CASSPRTKQETQYF. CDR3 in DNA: TGTGCGAGCAGCCCCCGGACAAAACAAGAGACACAGTACTTC.

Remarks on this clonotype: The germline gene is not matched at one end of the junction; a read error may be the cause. This CDR3 reads CTSSLNRGAGSPLHF. DNA of the CDR3: TGTACCAGTAGCTTGAACAGGGGGGCTGGTTCACCCCTCCACTTT. The V and J genes are TRBV5-4 and TRBJ1-6, with 8 bases identical to TRBD1. Germline lookup yields CDR1 SGHNT and CDR2 YYREEE (reference sequence). The CDR3 is made up of 15 amino acids.

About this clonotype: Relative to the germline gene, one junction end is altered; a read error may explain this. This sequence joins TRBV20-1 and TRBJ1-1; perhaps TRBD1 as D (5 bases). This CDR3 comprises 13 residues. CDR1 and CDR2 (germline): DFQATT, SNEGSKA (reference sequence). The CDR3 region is CGARGPWDAEAFF. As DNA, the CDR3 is TGCGGTGCTAGAGGACCGTGGGACGCTGAAGCTTTCTTT.

The CDR3 reads CSAGMLRGNQPQHF. For the CDR3, the DNA is TGCAGTGCTGGAATGTTGAGGGGTAATCAGCCCCAGCATTTT. J is TRBJ1-5 and V is TRBV20-1; tentative D call: TRBD1 (5 bases). Germline CDR1 DFQATT, CDR2 SNEGSKA (reference sequence). This CDR3 spans 14 amino acids. V shed 5 bases and J shed 4 bases, with 15 bases lying between them.

DNA for the CDR3: TGTGCCAGCTGCATATACACCATCTATGCCCCCAATGAGCAGTTCTTC. Translation gives CASCIYTIYAPNEQFF. This chain joins TRBV11-2 and TRBJ2-1; no clear D. The CDR3 totals 16 residues. Germline assignment: CDR1 SGHAT and CDR2 FQNNGV. V lost 8 bases and J 6 bases, leaving 23 bases between the germline ends. The complete variable domain, with remaining parts taken from reference TRBV11-2 and TRBJ2-1, reads EAGVAQSPRYKIIEKRQSVAFWCNPISGHATLYWYQQILGQGPKLLIQFQNNGVVDDSQLPKDRFSAERLKGVDSTLKIQPAKLEDSAVYLCASCIYTIYAPNEQFFGPGTRLTVL.

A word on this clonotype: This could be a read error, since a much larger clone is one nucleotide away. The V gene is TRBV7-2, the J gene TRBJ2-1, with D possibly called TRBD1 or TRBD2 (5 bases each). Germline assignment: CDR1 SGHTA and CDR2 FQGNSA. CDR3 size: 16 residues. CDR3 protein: CASSEKGPGRGNKQFF. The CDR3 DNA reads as TGTGCCAGCAGCGAGAAGGGACCGGGACGAGGCAATAAGCAGTTCTTC.

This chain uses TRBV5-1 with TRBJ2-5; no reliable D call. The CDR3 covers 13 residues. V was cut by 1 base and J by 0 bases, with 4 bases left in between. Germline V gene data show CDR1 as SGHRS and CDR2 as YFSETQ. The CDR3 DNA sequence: TGCGCCAGCAGCTTGAGGGACCAAGAGACCCAGTACTTC. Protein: CASSLRDQETQYF. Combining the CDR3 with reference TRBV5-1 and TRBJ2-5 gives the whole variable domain KAGVTQTPRYLIKTRGQQVTLSCSPISGHRSVSWYQQTPGQGLQFLFEYFSETQRNKGNFPGRFSGRQFSNSRSEMNVSTLELGDSALYLCASSLRDQETQYFGPGTRLLVL.

The CDR3 sequence: CSCKSLTGSFVGEQFF. For the CDR3, the DNA is TGTTCCTGCAAGAGCCTAACAGGGTCCTTTGTGGGTGAGCAGTTCTTC. The chain has TRBV6-1 and TRBJ2-1; TRBD1 is a possible D gene (6 bases). Germline V CDR1 and CDR2: MNHNS, SASEGT. This CDR3 region has 16 residues.

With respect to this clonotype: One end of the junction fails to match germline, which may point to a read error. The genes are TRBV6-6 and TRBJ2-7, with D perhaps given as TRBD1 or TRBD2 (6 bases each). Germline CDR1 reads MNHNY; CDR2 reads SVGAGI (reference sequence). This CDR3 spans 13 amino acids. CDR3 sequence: CASSQQGGYEEYF. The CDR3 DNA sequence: TGTGCCAGCAGTCAACAGGGAGGTTACGAGGAGTACTTC.